A selection of T cell receptor beta chains follows, all from one sample in a study of cytomegalovirus exposure and HLA in healthy donors. Repertoires were generated with immunoSEQ multiplex PCR, while TCRdb's copy carries only in-frame clones and drops some. The sample shows more than 140,000 clones, less than 90% of them seen only once. Source material: PBMCs. Every receptor here comes from a woman between 18 and 29 years old in good health and CMV-seropositive. CDR3s include the opening cysteine and the closing phenylalanine or tryptophan. Fields, in order: J gene, clone size, D gene, V gene, CDR3 protein, CDR3 DNA. The D gene is left open where the match is weak. Some rows have no size entry. The others give once, few or many, or a class for an expanded clone.

J: TRBJ2-1; size: .; D: TRBD1; V: TRBV11-2; CDR3: CASSRYYRDRENNEQFF; DNA: TGTGCCAGCAGCCGTTATTACCGGGACAGGGAGAACAATGAGCAGTTCTTC
J: TRBJ2-2; size: .; D: TRBD1; V: TRBV5-3; CDR3: CARGVDREIGELFF; DNA: TGTGCCAGAGGGGTGGACAGGGAGATTGGGGAGCTGTTTTTT
J: TRBJ1-2; size: .; D: TRBD1; V: TRBV19; CDR3: CASTIATGGPDGYTF; DNA: TGTGCCAGTACCATAGCGACAGGGGGGCCGGATGGCTACACCTTC
J: TRBJ2-2; size: .; D: .; V: TRBV19; CDR3: CASSIDQGGTGELFF; DNA: TGTGCCAGTAGTATAGATCAGGGGGGCACCGGGGAGCTGTTTTTT
J: TRBJ1-2; size: .; D: .; V: TRBV29-1; CDR3: CSVENAGYYGYTF; DNA: TGCAGCGTTGAAAATGCAGGTTACTATGGCTACACCTTC
J: TRBJ2-7; size: .; D: .; V: TRBV7-8; CDR3: CASSFTGGYEQYF; DNA: TGTGCCAGCAGCTTCACCGGGGGCTACGAGCAGTACTTC
J: TRBJ2-7; size: .; D: TRBD1; V: TRBV7-9; CDR3: CASSLARGQGSYEQYF; DNA: TGTGCCAGCAGCTTAGCGAGGGGACAGGGATCCTACGAGCAGTACTTC
J: TRBJ2-2; size: .; D: .; V: TRBV5-4; CDR3: CASSPPPSSTGELFF; DNA: TGTGCCAGCAGCCCACCCCCTAGTTCCACCGGGGAGCTGTTTTTT
J: TRBJ2-7; size: .; D: TRBD2; V: TRBV27; CDR3: CASSLLAGSGEQYF; DNA: TGTGCCAGCAGTTTACTAGCGGGTTCGGGGGAGCAGTACTTC
J: TRBJ2-3; size: .; D: TRBD2; V: TRBV28; CDR3: CASSQLAGAITDTQYF; DNA: TGTGCCAGCAGTCAACTAGCGGGAGCGATCACAGATACGCAGTATTTT
J: TRBJ2-7; size: .; D: TRBD2; V: TRBV10-3; CDR3: CAVSEVAGGPYEQYF; DNA: TGTGCCGTCTCCGAGGTAGCGGGAGGGCCGTACGAGCAGTACTTC
J: TRBJ2-7; size: few; D: TRBD2; V: TRBV2; CDR3: CASIYVSGSGYEQYF; DNA: TGTGCCAGCATCTACGTTAGCGGGAGCGGGTACGAGCAGTACTTC
J: TRBJ1-5; size: .; D: .; V: TRBV28; CDR3: CASRTRQTQPQHF; DNA: TGTGCCAGCAGGACAAGGCAAACTCAGCCCCAGCATTTT
J: TRBJ1-2; size: .; D: .; V: TRBV10-3; CDR3: CAISPPFADSNYGYTF; DNA: TGTGCCATCAGCCCGCCCTTTGCGGATTCTAACTATGGCTACACCTTC
J: TRBJ1-2; size: .; D: TRBD1; V: TRBV18; CDR3: CASSRSGTGGDGYTF; DNA: TGTGCCAGCTCACGCTCCGGGACAGGGGGCGATGGCTACACCTTC
J: TRBJ1-2; size: once; D: TRBD1; V: TRBV5-1; CDR3: CASSRGTGGEGYTF; DNA: TGCGCCAGCAGTCGGGGGACAGGGGGTGAAGGCTACACCTTC
J: TRBJ1-3; size: .; D: .; V: TRBV6-5; CDR3: CASSYSLGGSGNTIYF; DNA: TGTGCCAGCAGTTACTCGTTAGGCGGCTCTGGAAACACCATATATTTT
J: TRBJ1-2; size: few; D: .; V: TRBV27; CDR3: CASSSYGNYGYTF; DNA: TGTGCCAGCAGTTCGTACGGTAACTATGGCTACACCTTC
J: TRBJ2-5; size: .; D: TRBD1; V: TRBV9; CDR3: CASSGGQQETQYF; DNA: TGTGCCAGCAGCGGGGGACAGCAAGAGACCCAGTACTTC
J: TRBJ1-4; size: once; D: .; V: TRBV30; CDR3: CAWSSGPRDEKLFF; DNA: TGTGCCTGGAGTTCGGGCCCGCGGGATGAAAAACTGTTTTTT
J: TRBJ2-4; size: .; D: TRBD1; V: TRBV4-1; CDR3: CASSQGDRGRWSNIQYF; DNA: TGCGCCAGCAGCCAAGGTGACAGGGGACGGTGGTCGAACATTCAGTACTTC
J: TRBJ1-1; size: .; D: .; V: TRBV11-3; CDR3: CASSLERYTEAFF; DNA: TGTGCCAGCAGCTTAGAGAGGTACACTGAAGCTTTCTTT
J: TRBJ1-3; size: .; D: TRBD1; V: TRBV5-1; CDR3: CASSLGQAGGNTIYF; DNA: TGCGCCAGCAGCCTGGGACAGGCGGGTGGAAACACCATATATTTT
J: TRBJ2-3; size: .; D: TRBD2; V: TRBV10-1; CDR3: CASSTGTSGFSTDTQYF; DNA: TGCGCCAGCAGTACCGGGACTAGCGGGTTTAGCACAGATACGCAGTATTTT
J: TRBJ1-3; size: once; D: TRBD1; V: TRBV6-1; CDR3: CASSTGVSGNTIYF; DNA: TGTGCCAGCAGTACAGGGGTCTCTGGAAACACCATATATTTT
J: TRBJ2-5; size: .; D: TRBD2; V: TRBV6-6; CDR3: CASRRAGDRETQYF; DNA: TGTGCCAGCAGACGAGCGGGAGATCGAGAGACCCAGTACTTC
J: TRBJ2-7; size: few; D: .; V: TRBV28; CDR3: CASSLDGGASSYEQYF; DNA: TGTGCCAGCAGTCTCGATGGGGGCGCGAGCTCCTACGAGCAGTACTTC
J: TRBJ2-7; size: .; D: TRBD2; V: TRBV7-9; CDR3: CASSPGTTQYEQYF; DNA: TGTGCCAGCAGCCCCGGGACTACGCAGTACGAGCAGTACTTC
J: TRBJ2-7; size: .; D: .; V: TRBV2; CDR3: CASSEALRDEQYF; DNA: TGTGCCAGCAGTGAAGCGCTTCGGGACGAGCAGTACTTC
J: TRBJ1-2; size: .; D: .; V: TRBV28; CDR3: CASSTDTYGYTF; DNA: TGTGCCAGCAGTACTGACACCTATGGCTACACCTTC
J: TRBJ2-7; size: .; D: TRBD2; V: TRBV13; CDR3: CASSWEGEQYF; DNA: TGTGCCAGCAGCTGGGAGGGGGAGCAGTACTTC
J: TRBJ1-4; size: .; D: .; V: TRBV6-4; CDR3: CASSDGTDYSLFF; DNA: TGTGCCAGCAGTGACGGTACAGATTATTCACTGTTTTTT
J: TRBJ1-5; size: .; D: .; V: TRBV28; CDR3: CASSPRITGRPQHF; DNA: TGTGCCAGCAGTCCCCGGATTACGGGTCGGCCCCAGCATTTT
J: TRBJ1-5; size: .; D: TRBD1; V: TRBV28; CDR3: CASRPTGGINQPQHF; DNA: TGTGCCAGCAGACCCACAGGGGGCATCAATCAGCCCCAGCATTTT
J: TRBJ2-2; size: once; D: TRBD1; V: TRBV18; CDR3: CASSPSVPGQGAPTGELFF; DNA: TGTGCCAGCTCACCGAGTGTCCCGGGACAGGGGGCGCCCACCGGGGAGCTGTTTTTT
J: TRBJ2-7; size: .; D: TRBD2; V: TRBV29-1; CDR3: CSVIAGATDEQYF; DNA: TGCAGCGTTATAGCGGGAGCTACCGACGAGCAGTACTTC
J: TRBJ2-3; size: .; D: TRBD2; V: TRBV10-1; CDR3: CASSESRASGRFDTQYF; DNA: TGCGCCAGCAGTGAGTCAAGGGCTAGCGGGAGGTTCGATACGCAGTATTTT
J: TRBJ1-5; size: few; D: .; V: TRBV28; CDR3: CASSLRGRGNQPQHF; DNA: TGTGCCAGCAGTTTACGGGGGAGAGGCAATCAGCCCCAGCATTTT
J: TRBJ2-3; size: once; D: TRBD2; V: TRBV7-2; CDR3: CASSKSGASTDTQYF; DNA: TGTGCCAGCAGCAAGAGCGGGGCTAGCACAGATACGCAGTATTTT
J: TRBJ2-5; size: .; D: .; V: TRBV7-6; CDR3: CASSSRPSDQETQYF; DNA: TGTGCCAGCAGCTCCCGTCCTAGCGATCAAGAGACCCAGTACTTC
J: TRBJ1-3; size: .; D: TRBD1; V: TRBV28; CDR3: CATSTGPGNTIYF; DNA: TGTGCCACCTCGACAGGGCCTGGAAACACCATATATTTT
J: TRBJ2-2; size: .; D: TRBD2; V: TRBV5-1; CDR3: CASSPWTSVDTGELFF; DNA: TGCGCCAGCAGCCCCTGGACTAGCGTGGACACCGGGGAGCTGTTTTTT
J: TRBJ2-1; size: .; D: TRBD2; V: TRBV30; CDR3: CAWSEVAGAGEQFF; DNA: TGTGCCTGGAGTGAAGTAGCGGGAGCTGGTGAGCAGTTCTTC
J: TRBJ2-1; size: .; D: .; V: TRBV6-5; CDR3: CASSLGGPYNEQFF; DNA: TGTGCCAGCAGTTTGGGCGGGCCCTACAATGAGCAGTTCTTC
J: TRBJ1-3; size: few; D: .; V: TRBV11-3; CDR3: CASSFEDRILSSGNTIYF; DNA: TGTGCCAGCAGCTTTGAGGACAGAATTCTGAGCTCTGGAAACACCATATATTTT
J: TRBJ2-3; size: .; D: .; V: TRBV5-1; CDR3: CASSLGLGTDTQYF; DNA: TGCGCCAGCAGCCTGGGACTTGGCACAGATACGCAGTATTTT
J: TRBJ2-1; size: .; D: TRBD2; V: TRBV7-6; CDR3: CASSITSVGEQFF; DNA: TGTGCCAGCAGCATAACTAGCGTCGGTGAGCAGTTCTTC
J: TRBJ2-7; size: .; D: .; V: TRBV10-1; CDR3: CASSESPGVADEQYF; DNA: TGCGCCAGCAGTGAGTCGCCGGGAGTAGCCGACGAGCAGTACTTC
J: TRBJ1-5; size: .; D: TRBD1; V: TRBV30; CDR3: CAFLTGVGRPQHF; DNA: TGTGCCTTTCTTACAGGGGTAGGGAGGCCCCAGCATTTT
J: TRBJ2-5; size: .; D: .; V: TRBV11-2; CDR3: CASSPNPSGAHQETQYF; DNA: TGTGCCAGCAGCCCAAACCCCAGCGGAGCCCACCAAGAGACCCAGTACTTC
J: TRBJ2-3; size: .; D: .; V: TRBV7-9; CDR3: CASSRDSPDTQYF; DNA: TGTGCCAGCAGCCGGGACTCTCCAGATACGCAGTATTTT
J: TRBJ2-3; size: .; D: TRBD2; V: TRBV5-1; CDR3: CASSLEGREADTQYF; DNA: TGCGCCAGCAGCTTGGAAGGGCGGGAGGCAGATACGCAGTATTTT
J: TRBJ1-5; size: few; D: .; V: TRBV5-8; CDR3: CASSHNRAQPQHF; DNA: TGTGCCAGCAGCCATAACAGGGCTCAGCCCCAGCATTTT
J: TRBJ2-1; size: .; D: .; V: TRBV30; CDR3: CAWSFSESGQFF; DNA: TGTGCCTGGAGCTTCTCGGAGTCGGGGCAGTTCTTC